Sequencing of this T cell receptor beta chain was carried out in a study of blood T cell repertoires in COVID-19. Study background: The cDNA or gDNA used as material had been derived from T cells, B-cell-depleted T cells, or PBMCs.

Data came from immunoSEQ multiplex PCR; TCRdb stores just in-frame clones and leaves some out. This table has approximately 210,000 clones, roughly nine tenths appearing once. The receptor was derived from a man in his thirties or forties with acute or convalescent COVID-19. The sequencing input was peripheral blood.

The CDR3 loop is CASSLTAGQRGNQPQHF. CDR3 nucleotides: TGTGCCAGCTCACTGACCGCGGGACAGAGAGGCAATCAGCCCCAGCATTTT. The rearrangement uses TRBV18 and TRBJ1-5; the match to TRBD1 covers 7 bases. This CDR3 region has 17 residues. Germline V gene sequence: CDR1 KGHSH, CDR2 LQKENI. Germline trimming cut 4 bases from V and 2 bases from J; bases unmatched to any gene: 11. The full variable domain, with the rest looked up from reference TRBV18 and TRBJ1-5, is NAGVMQNPRHLVRRRGQEARLRCSPMKGHSHVYWYRQLPEEGLKFMVYLQKENIIDESGMPKERFSAEFPKEGPSILRIQQVVRGDSAAYFCASSLTAGQRGNQPQHFGDGTRLSIL.